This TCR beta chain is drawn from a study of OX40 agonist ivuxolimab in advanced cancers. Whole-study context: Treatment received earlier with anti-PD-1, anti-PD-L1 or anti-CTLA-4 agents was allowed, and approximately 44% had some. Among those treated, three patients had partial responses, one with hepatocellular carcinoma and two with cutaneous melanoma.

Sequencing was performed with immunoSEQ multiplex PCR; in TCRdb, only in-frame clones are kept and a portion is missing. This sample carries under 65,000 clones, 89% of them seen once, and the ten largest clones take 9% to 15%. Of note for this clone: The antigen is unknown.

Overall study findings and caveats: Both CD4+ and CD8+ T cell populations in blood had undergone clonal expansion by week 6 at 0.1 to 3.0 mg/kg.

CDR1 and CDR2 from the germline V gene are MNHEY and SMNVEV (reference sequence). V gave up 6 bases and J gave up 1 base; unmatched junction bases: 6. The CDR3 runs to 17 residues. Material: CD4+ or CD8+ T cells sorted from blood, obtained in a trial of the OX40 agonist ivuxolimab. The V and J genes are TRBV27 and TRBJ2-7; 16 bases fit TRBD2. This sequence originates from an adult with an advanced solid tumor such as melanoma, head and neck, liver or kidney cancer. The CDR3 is CASRGLAGGLGSYEQYV. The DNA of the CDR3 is TGTGCCAGCAGGGGACTAGCGGGAGGGTTGGGATCCTACGAGCAGTACGTC.